Ten or more counts support the clone carrying this T cell receptor beta chain. The sample originates from a study of T-cell reconstitution after alpha-beta-depleted transplantation in children. Preparation of the TCRbeta library was carried out with unique molecular identifiers. TCRdb called the PCR reads again in MiXCR, with one record for every CDR3 protein. The sample has some 240,000 distinct CDR3 sequences; over 9.5% are singletons. Germline CDR1 reads SGHRS; CDR2 reads YFSETQ. Trimming cost V 4 bases and J 4 bases; bases outside gene matches: 4. This CDR3 has 14 residues. This TCR was recovered from a human donor who donated a stem cell graft to a child with SCID. This chain links TRBV5-1 with TRBJ2-3, with TRBD2 matching 9 bases. The sequenced sample was PBMCs from the stem cell graft donor, obtained from the stem cell graft. The CDR3 nucleotides read TGCGCCAGCAGCCGTCAGCGGGGGGCAGATACGCAGTATTTT. Translated, it gives CASSRQRGADTQYF.